This TCR beta chain emerged from a study of blood T cell repertoires in COVID-19. Assignment of participants to cohorts was predicated upon participant-reported clinical history. As handled by the study authors: Estimation of nucleated cell counts relied on the amplification of reference gene primers. Method: immunoSEQ multiplex PCR; TCRdb's copy keeps in-frame clones and lacks some. Clonal size and the V and J genes are those of that table, whereas D and trimming came from the DNA. Counted here are some 250,000 clones, approximately 84% occurring once; the ten biggest clones make up 2.5% to 3.5%. Per germline, CDR1 SGHKS and CDR2 YYEKEE (reference sequence). This CDR3 region has 16 residues. Deletions cut 6 bases from V and 4 bases from J, with 22 bases between.

The chain employs TRBV5-5 and TRBJ1-2; weak D call: TRBD1 (6 bases). The TCR comes from a woman between 40 and 50 years old with acute COVID-19. Material: PBMCs or T cells enriched from blood (not recorded which). CDR3 DNA: TGTGCCAGCAACAGAGACTCAGGGGTTAACCTCTATGGCTACACCTTC. Its protein is CASNRDSGVNLYGYTF.